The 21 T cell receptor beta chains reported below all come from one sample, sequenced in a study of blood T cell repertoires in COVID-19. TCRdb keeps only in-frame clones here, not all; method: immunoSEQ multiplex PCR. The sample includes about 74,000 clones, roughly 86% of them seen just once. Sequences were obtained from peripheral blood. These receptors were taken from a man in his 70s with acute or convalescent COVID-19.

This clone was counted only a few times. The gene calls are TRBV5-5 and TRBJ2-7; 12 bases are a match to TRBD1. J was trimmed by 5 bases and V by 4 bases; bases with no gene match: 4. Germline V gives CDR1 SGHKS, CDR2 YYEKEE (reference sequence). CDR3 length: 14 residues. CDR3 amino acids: CASSPGTGGDEQYF. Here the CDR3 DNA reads TGTGCCAGCAGCCCAGGGACAGGGGGCGACGAGCAGTACTTC.

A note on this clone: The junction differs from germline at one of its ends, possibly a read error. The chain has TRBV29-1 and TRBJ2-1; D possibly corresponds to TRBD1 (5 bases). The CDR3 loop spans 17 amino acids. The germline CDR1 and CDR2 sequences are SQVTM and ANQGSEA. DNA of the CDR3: TGCAGCGTTGAAGACACCCCAGGCAGGTCCATCACCGGACAATCGCTCTTC. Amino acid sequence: CSVEDTPGRSITGQSLF.

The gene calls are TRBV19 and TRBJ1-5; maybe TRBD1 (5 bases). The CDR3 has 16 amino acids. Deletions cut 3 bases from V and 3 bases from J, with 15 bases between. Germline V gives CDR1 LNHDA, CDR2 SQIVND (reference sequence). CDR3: CASSILVQGVNQPQHF. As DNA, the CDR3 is TGTGCCAGTAGTATCCTTGTTCAAGGGGTCAATCAGCCCCAGCATTTT.

The CDR3 region has the DNA TGTGCCAGCGGGACGGGACTAGCGGACAATGAGCAGTTCTTC. This gives the protein CASGTGLADNEQFF. The V call is TRBV14, the J call TRBJ2-1; 11 bases line up with TRBD2. Looked up from germline, CDR1 is SGHDN and CDR2 is FVKESK. The CDR3 spans 14 residues. The trim removed 8 bases at V and 5 bases at J, leaving 5 bases unmatched.

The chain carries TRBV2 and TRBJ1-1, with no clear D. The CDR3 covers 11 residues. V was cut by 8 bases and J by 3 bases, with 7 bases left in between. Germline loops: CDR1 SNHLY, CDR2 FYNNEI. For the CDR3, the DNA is TGTGCCAGCGACACCTACACTGAAGCTTTCTTT. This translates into CASDTYTEAFF.

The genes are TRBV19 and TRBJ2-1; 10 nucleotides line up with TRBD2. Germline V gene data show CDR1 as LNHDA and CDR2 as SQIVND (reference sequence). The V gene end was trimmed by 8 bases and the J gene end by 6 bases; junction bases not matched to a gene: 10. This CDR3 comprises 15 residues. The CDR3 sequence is CASGGPSGSLNEQFF. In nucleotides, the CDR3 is TGTGCCAGTGGGGGGCCTAGCGGGAGTCTCAATGAGCAGTTCTTC.

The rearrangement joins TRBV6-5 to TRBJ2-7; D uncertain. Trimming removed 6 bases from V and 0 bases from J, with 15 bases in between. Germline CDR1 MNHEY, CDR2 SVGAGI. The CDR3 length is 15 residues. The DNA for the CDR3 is TGTGCCAGCAGCCGTCGACTGATAGACTCCTACGAGCAGTACTTC. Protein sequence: CASSRRLIDSYEQYF.

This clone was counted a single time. This chain's CDR3 is CASSEKQSGEGETQYF. DNA of the CDR3: TGTGCCAGCAGCGAAAAACAGTCGGGAGAGGGGGAGACCCAGTACTTC. This rearrangement joins TRBV4-2 to TRBJ2-5; D perhaps matches TRBD2 (6 bases). Trimming cost V 5 bases and J 5 bases, with 21 bases left between them. The CDR3 has 16 residues. Germline V gene lookup returns CDR1 LGHNA and CDR2 YNFKEQ.

For the CDR3, the DNA is TGCGCCAGCAGCAAGACAGGGCTGAACACTGAAGCTTTCTTT. As protein: CASSKTGLNTEAFF. The chain recombines TRBV5-1 with TRBJ1-1; TRBD1 aligns across 7 bases. Germline V lookup: CDR1 SGHRS, CDR2 YFSETQ. The CDR3 extends over 14 amino acids. The junction had 3 bases not matched to a gene; V was cut back by 4 bases and J by 0 bases. The full variable domain, with the rest looked up from reference TRBV5-1 and TRBJ1-1, is KAGVTQTPRYLIKTRGQQVTLSCSPISGHRSVSWYQQTPGQGLQFLFEYFSETQRNKGNFPGRFSGRQFSNSRSEMNVSTLELGDSALYLCASSKTGLNTEAFFGQGTRLTVV.

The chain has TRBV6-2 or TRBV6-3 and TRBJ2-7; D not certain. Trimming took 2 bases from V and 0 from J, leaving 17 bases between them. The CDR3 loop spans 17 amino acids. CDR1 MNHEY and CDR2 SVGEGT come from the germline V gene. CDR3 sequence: CASSYLLKTKNSYEQYF. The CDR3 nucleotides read TGTGCCAGCAGTTACCTCCTCAAGACAAAGAACTCCTACGAGCAGTACTTC.

The CDR3 DNA reads TGTGCCAGCAGCACATCCGGGACAGGGAAGGGGCTCTATGGCTACACCTTC. Its translation is CASSTSGTGKGLYGYTF. The V and J genes are TRBV7-9 and TRBJ1-2, with 9 bases matching TRBD1. CDR3 length: 17 amino acids. Looked up from germline, CDR1 is SEHNR and CDR2 is FQNEAQ (reference sequence). After removal of 5 bases from V and 4 bases from J, the junction contained 14 bases not matched to a gene.

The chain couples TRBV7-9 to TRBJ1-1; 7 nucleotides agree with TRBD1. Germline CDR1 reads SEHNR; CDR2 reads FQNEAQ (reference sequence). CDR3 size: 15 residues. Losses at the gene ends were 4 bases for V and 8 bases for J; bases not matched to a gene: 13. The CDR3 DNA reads TGTGCCAGCAGCTCAGACAGGGACCCACAGGAAGAAGCTTTCTTT. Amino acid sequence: CASSSDRDPQEEAFF.

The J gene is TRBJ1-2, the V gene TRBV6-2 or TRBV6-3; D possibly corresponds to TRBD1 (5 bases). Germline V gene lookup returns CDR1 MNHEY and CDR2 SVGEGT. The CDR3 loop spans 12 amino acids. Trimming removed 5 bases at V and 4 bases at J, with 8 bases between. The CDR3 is CASSRGTYGYTF. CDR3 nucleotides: TGTGCCAGCAGTCGGGGGACCTATGGCTACACCTTC.

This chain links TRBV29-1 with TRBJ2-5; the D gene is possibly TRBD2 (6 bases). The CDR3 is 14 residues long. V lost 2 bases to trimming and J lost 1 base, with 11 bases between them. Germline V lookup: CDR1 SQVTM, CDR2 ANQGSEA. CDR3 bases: TGCAGCGTTGAAAGGGTTAGCGGCCAAGAGACCCAGTACTTC. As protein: CSVERVSGQETQYF.

The CDR3, as DNA: TGTGCCAGCAGCTTGTCAGGCTCTGGAAACACCATATATTTT. As protein: CASSLSGSGNTIYF. The chain is built from TRBV5-6 and TRBJ1-3; no firm D call. Germline CDR1 SGHDT, CDR2 YYEEEE. This CDR3 spans 14 amino acids. V was clipped by 1 base and J by 0 bases, with 5 bases between them.

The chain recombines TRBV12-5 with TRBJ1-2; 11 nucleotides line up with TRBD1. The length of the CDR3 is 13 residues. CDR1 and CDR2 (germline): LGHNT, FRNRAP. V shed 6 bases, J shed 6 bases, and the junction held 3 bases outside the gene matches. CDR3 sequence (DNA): TGTGCTAGTGGCCGGACAGGGGGCCATGGCTACACCTTC. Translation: CASGRTGGHGYTF.

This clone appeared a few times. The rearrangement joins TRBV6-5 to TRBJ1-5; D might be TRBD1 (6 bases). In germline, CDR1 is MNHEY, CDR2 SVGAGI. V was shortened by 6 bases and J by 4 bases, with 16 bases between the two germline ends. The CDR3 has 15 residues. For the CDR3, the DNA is TGTGCCAGCAGACGAGACAGGATCGGTAATCAGCCCCAGCATTTT. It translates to CASRRDRIGNQPQHF.

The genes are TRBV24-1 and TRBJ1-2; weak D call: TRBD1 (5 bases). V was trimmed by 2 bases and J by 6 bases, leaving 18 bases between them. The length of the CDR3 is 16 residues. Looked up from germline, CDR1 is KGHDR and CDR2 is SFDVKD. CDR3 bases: TGTGCCACCAGTGATTCTAGGGGTGGGCAGGGAAATGGCTACACCTTC. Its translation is CATSDSRGGQGNGYTF.

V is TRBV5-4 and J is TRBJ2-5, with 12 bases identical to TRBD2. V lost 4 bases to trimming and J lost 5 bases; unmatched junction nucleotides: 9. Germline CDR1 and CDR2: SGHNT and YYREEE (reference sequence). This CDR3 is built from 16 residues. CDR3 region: CASSRTSGEARETQYF. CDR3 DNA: TGTGCCAGCAGCCGGACTAGCGGGGAGGCAAGGGAGACCCAGTACTTC.

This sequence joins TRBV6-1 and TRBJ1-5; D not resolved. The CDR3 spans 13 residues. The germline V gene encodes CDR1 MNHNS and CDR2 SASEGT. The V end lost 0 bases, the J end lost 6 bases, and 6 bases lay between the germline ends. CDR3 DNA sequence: TGTGCCAGCAGTGAAGCGACGGGTCAGCCCCAGCATTTT. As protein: CASSEATGQPQHF.

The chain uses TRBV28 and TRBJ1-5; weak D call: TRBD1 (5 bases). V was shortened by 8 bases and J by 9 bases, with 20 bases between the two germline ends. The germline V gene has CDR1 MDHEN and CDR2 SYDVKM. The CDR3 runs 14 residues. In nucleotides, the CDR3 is TGTGCCAGCGGATCCGGGGGACCCGAGCGGCCCCAGCATTTT. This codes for CASGSGGPERPQHF.